One sample yielded the 2 T cell receptor beta chains listed below, sequenced in a study of blood T cell repertoires in COVID-19. Generated by immunoSEQ multiplex PCR, the TCRdb table keeps only in-frame clones and is missing some. Found here are around 350,000 clones, about 87% of them singletons; the top ten hold about 3%. Sequences were obtained from peripheral blood. These receptors were obtained from a human donor in a cohort sampled during active COVID-19.

Only one count was recorded for this clone. This chain uses TRBV11-3 with TRBJ2-1, with 9 nucleotides matching TRBD2. The CDR3 spans 15 residues. V lost 0 bases and J lost 10; bases outside the gene matches: 7. Germline V CDR1 and CDR2: SGHNT, YENEEA. DNA for the CDR3: TGTGCCAGCAGCTTAGAGGGGACTAGCCGGGAGGAGCAGTTCTTC. Translated, it gives CASSLEGTSREEQFF.

The chain couples TRBV19 to TRBJ1-3, with 7 bases lining up with TRBD1. CDR1 is LNHDA, CDR2 SQIVND, per germline (reference sequence). The CDR3 sequence is 14 residues long. Trimming cost V 5 bases and J 3 bases; bases outside gene matches: 4. The CDR3, as DNA: TGTGCCAGTAGTGCCGGGACAGTTGGAAACACCATATATTTT. Translated: CASSAGTVGNTIYF.